Listed below are T cell receptor beta chains from one sample, sequenced in a study of T cells after yellow fever vaccination. TCRdb passed the 5' RACE reads through MiXCR, listing each CDR3 protein once. The profile shows some 340,000 distinct CDR3 sequences, about 10% of them singletons. The sequencing here drew on CD4+ T cells sorted from PBMCs, taken 45 days after the yellow fever booster vaccination. These receptor sequences come from a man between 18 and 29 years old who received the YFV17D yellow fever vaccine. CDR3s include the opening cysteine and the closing phenylalanine or tryptophan. The order of the fields is clone size, V gene, J gene, D gene, CDR3 protein, CDR3 DNA. D genes are given only for firm matches. Expanded clones get a size class; other rows say once, few or many, or leave the size out.

abundance: -
v_gene: TRBV12-3/TRBV12-4
j_gene: TRBJ2-3
d_gene: -
CDR3aa: CASSFPSSTVSDTQYF
CDR3nt: TGTGCCAGCAGTTTCCCTAGCAGTACTGTTTCAGATACGCAGTATTTT

abundance: few
v_gene: TRBV29-1
j_gene: TRBJ2-2
d_gene: TRBD1
CDR3aa: CSVQDRANTGELFF
CDR3nt: TGCAGCGTCCAGGACAGGGCGAACACCGGGGAGCTGTTTTTT

abundance: many
v_gene: TRBV5-1
j_gene: TRBJ1-6
d_gene: -
CDR3aa: CASSLEGKDSPLHF
CDR3nt: TGCGCCAGCAGCTTGGAGGGGAAGGATTCACCCCTCCACTTT

abundance: -
v_gene: TRBV5-1
j_gene: TRBJ1-1
d_gene: -
CDR3aa: CASSLFAGAINTEAFF
CDR3nt: TGCGCCAGCAGCTTGTTCGCCGGGGCGATAAACACTGAAGCTTTCTTT

abundance: few
v_gene: TRBV15
j_gene: TRBJ1-5
d_gene: TRBD1
CDR3aa: CATSRGDRVGQPQHF
CDR3nt: TGTGCCACCAGCAGAGGGGACAGGGTCGGGCAGCCCCAGCATTTT

abundance: few
v_gene: TRBV6-1
j_gene: TRBJ2-6
d_gene: -
CDR3aa: CAIGYSGANVLTF
CDR3nt: TGTGCCATCGGTTACTCTGGGGCCAACGTCCTGACTTTC

abundance: -
v_gene: TRBV15
j_gene: TRBJ2-3
d_gene: TRBD2
CDR3aa: CATSKGTSGTDTQYF
CDR3nt: TGTGCCACCAGCAAAGGGACTAGCGGCACAGATACGCAGTATTTT

abundance: -
v_gene: TRBV6-2/TRBV6-3
j_gene: TRBJ2-1
d_gene: TRBD1
CDR3aa: CASSLRGTGRNEQFF
CDR3nt: TGTGCCAGCAGTCTCCGGGGGACAGGACGGAATGAGCAGTTCTTC

abundance: -
v_gene: TRBV4-2
j_gene: TRBJ2-2
d_gene: TRBD2
CDR3aa: CASSPAGLNTGELFF
CDR3nt: TGTGCCAGCAGCCCAGCGGGGCTGAACACCGGGGAGCTGTTTTTT

abundance: few
v_gene: TRBV6-2/TRBV6-3
j_gene: TRBJ2-3
d_gene: TRBD2
CDR3aa: CASSPLLLAGITDTQYF
CDR3nt: TGTGCCAGCAGTCCCCTTCTATTAGCGGGAATCACAGATACGCAGTATTTT

abundance: -
v_gene: TRBV4-1
j_gene: TRBJ2-4
d_gene: -
CDR3aa: CASSQDRRYQYF
CDR3nt: TGCGCCAGCAGCCAAGATAGGAGGTATCAGTACTTC

abundance: many
v_gene: TRBV7-2
j_gene: TRBJ2-1
d_gene: -
CDR3aa: CASSPNLPGGGTTGYSEQFF
CDR3nt: TGTGCCAGCAGCCCAAACCTCCCTGGGGGGGGGACAACCGGGTACAGTGAGCAGTTCTTC

abundance: many
v_gene: TRBV18
j_gene: TRBJ2-2
d_gene: -
CDR3aa: CASSQTTGELFF
CDR3nt: TGTGCCAGCTCTCAAACCACCGGGGAGCTGTTTTTT

abundance: -
v_gene: TRBV12-3/TRBV12-4
j_gene: TRBJ2-1
d_gene: TRBD2
CDR3aa: CASRGTSRSNEQFF
CDR3nt: TGTGCCAGCAGGGGGACTAGTCGGAGCAATGAGCAGTTCTTC

abundance: -
v_gene: TRBV4-1
j_gene: TRBJ1-6
d_gene: -
CDR3aa: CASSQDRGGFYNSPLHF
CDR3nt: TGCGCCAGCAGCCAAGATCGCGGGGGTTTCTATAATTCACCCCTCCACTTT

abundance: few
v_gene: TRBV12-3/TRBV12-4
j_gene: TRBJ2-2
d_gene: TRBD1
CDR3aa: CASRRQGLRTGELFF
CDR3nt: TGTGCCAGCAGACGACAGGGTCTGAGGACCGGGGAGCTGTTTTTT

abundance: many
v_gene: TRBV7-9
j_gene: TRBJ1-1
d_gene: -
CDR3aa: CASTPGQMNTEAFF
CDR3nt: TGTGCCAGCACCCCCGGGCAGATGAACACTGAAGCTTTCTTT

abundance: few
v_gene: TRBV7-2
j_gene: TRBJ1-2
d_gene: TRBD1
CDR3aa: CASSYGPGQGNGYTF
CDR3nt: TGTGCCAGCAGCTACGGGCCGGGACAGGGAAATGGCTACACCTTC

abundance: many
v_gene: TRBV7-6
j_gene: TRBJ1-2
d_gene: -
CDR3aa: CASSLMEGNNYGYTF
CDR3nt: TGTGCCAGCAGCTTAATGGAGGGAAATAACTATGGCTACACCTTC

abundance: few
v_gene: TRBV6-5
j_gene: TRBJ2-7
d_gene: -
CDR3aa: CASSPRTGTPYEQYF
CDR3nt: TGTGCCAGCAGTCCGAGAACCGGGACACCATACGAGCAGTACTTC

abundance: -
v_gene: TRBV18
j_gene: TRBJ2-5
d_gene: -
CDR3aa: CASSPPAGAETQYF
CDR3nt: TGTGCCAGCTCACCACCCGCAGGGGCCGAGACCCAGTACTTC

abundance: -
v_gene: TRBV5-1
j_gene: TRBJ1-2
d_gene: -
CDR3aa: CASSPTVLSNYGYTF
CDR3nt: TGCGCCAGCAGCCCGACAGTGCTATCAAACTATGGCTACACCTTC

abundance: few
v_gene: TRBV5-4
j_gene: TRBJ2-1
d_gene: TRBD2
CDR3aa: CASSFGGANNEQFF
CDR3nt: TGTGCCAGCAGCTTCGGGGGGGCCAACAATGAGCAGTTCTTC

abundance: few
v_gene: TRBV5-1
j_gene: TRBJ2-5
d_gene: -
CDR3aa: CASSLDIERETQYF
CDR3nt: TGCGCCAGCAGCTTGGATATCGAGCGGGAGACCCAGTACTTC

abundance: -
v_gene: TRBV27
j_gene: TRBJ2-5
d_gene: TRBD2
CDR3aa: CASSPSVGLAGGLETQYF
CDR3nt: TGTGCCAGCAGTCCCTCCGTGGGACTAGCGGGGGGGCTCGAGACCCAGTACTTC

abundance: -
v_gene: TRBV2
j_gene: TRBJ2-3
d_gene: TRBD2
CDR3aa: CASRTAGGATDTQYF
CDR3nt: TGTGCCAGCAGAACCGCCGGGGGGGCAACAGATACGCAGTATTTT

abundance: many
v_gene: TRBV5-1
j_gene: TRBJ2-5
d_gene: -
CDR3aa: CASTEGRPSAETQYF
CDR3nt: TGCGCCAGCACCGAAGGACGCCCGTCGGCAGAGACCCAGTACTTC

abundance: few
v_gene: TRBV7-2
j_gene: TRBJ1-2
d_gene: -
CDR3aa: CASSLDSVPGYGYTF
CDR3nt: TGTGCCAGCAGCTTAGATTCTGTCCCCGGCTATGGCTACACCTTC

abundance: -
v_gene: TRBV4-2
j_gene: TRBJ2-3
d_gene: -
CDR3aa: CASRQHGVSTDTQYF
CDR3nt: TGTGCCAGCAGACAACACGGGGTTAGCACAGATACGCAGTATTTT

abundance: -
v_gene: TRBV5-1
j_gene: TRBJ1-3
d_gene: TRBD1
CDR3aa: CASSPGQSNTIYF
CDR3nt: TGCGCCAGCAGCCCGGGACAGTCGAACACCATATATTTT

abundance: -
v_gene: TRBV19
j_gene: TRBJ2-3
d_gene: -
CDR3aa: CATGRGLSTDTQYF
CDR3nt: TGTGCCACAGGGCGGGGGCTCTCCACAGATACGCAGTATTTT

abundance: few
v_gene: TRBV20-1
j_gene: TRBJ2-1
d_gene: -
CDR3aa: CSAVLDSYYNEQFF
CDR3nt: TGCAGTGCTGTCCTGGACAGCTACTACAATGAGCAGTTCTTC

abundance: -
v_gene: TRBV12-3/TRBV12-4
j_gene: TRBJ1-5
d_gene: -
CDR3aa: CASRDGAEPQHF
CDR3nt: TGTGCCAGCAGAGATGGGGCGGAGCCCCAGCATTTT

abundance: many
v_gene: TRBV7-8
j_gene: TRBJ1-5
d_gene: -
CDR3aa: CASSLSTGNQPQHF
CDR3nt: TGTGCCAGCAGCTTAAGCACAGGGAACCAGCCCCAGCATTTT

abundance: many
v_gene: TRBV25-1
j_gene: TRBJ1-1
d_gene: -
CDR3aa: CASSSMGDTEAFF
CDR3nt: TGTGCCAGCAGCTCGATGGGAGACACTGAAGCTTTCTTT

abundance: few
v_gene: TRBV18
j_gene: TRBJ1-6
d_gene: -
CDR3aa: CASSPRRGSSYNSPLHF
CDR3nt: TGTGCCAGCTCACCCCGCCGAGGGAGCTCCTATAATTCACCCCTCCACTTT

abundance: few
v_gene: TRBV5-1
j_gene: TRBJ2-7
d_gene: TRBD1
CDR3aa: CASSWGTGRAPTYEQYF
CDR3nt: TGCGCCAGCAGCTGGGGGACAGGGCGTGCGCCAACCTACGAGCAGTACTTC

abundance: few
v_gene: TRBV18
j_gene: TRBJ1-6
d_gene: -
CDR3aa: CASSPSRGRDNSPLHF
CDR3nt: TGTGCCAGCTCTCCTTCCCGGGGGAGAGATAATTCACCCCTCCACTTT

abundance: -
v_gene: TRBV4-3
j_gene: TRBJ1-5
d_gene: -
CDR3aa: CASSQDRVQPQHF
CDR3nt: TGCGCCAGCAGCCAAGATAGAGTGCAGCCCCAGCATTTT

abundance: -
v_gene: TRBV7-3
j_gene: TRBJ2-5
d_gene: TRBD2
CDR3aa: CASSPYAGVETQYF
CDR3nt: TGTGCCAGCAGCCCGTACGCGGGGGTCGAGACCCAGTACTTC

abundance: -
v_gene: TRBV5-1
j_gene: TRBJ2-6
d_gene: -
CDR3aa: CASSLTGFPGANVLTF
CDR3nt: TGCGCCAGCAGCCTCACAGGCTTCCCTGGGGCCAACGTCCTGACTTTC

abundance: -
v_gene: TRBV20-1
j_gene: TRBJ2-3
d_gene: -
CDR3aa: CSAGVSGSTDTQYF
CDR3nt: TGCAGTGCTGGCGTCAGCGGTAGCACAGATACGCAGTATTTT

abundance: -
v_gene: TRBV7-2
j_gene: TRBJ1-6
d_gene: -
CDR3aa: CASTIPGGDSSPLHF
CDR3nt: TGTGCCAGCACCATCCCCGGGGGTGACAGCTCACCCCTCCACTTT

abundance: -
v_gene: TRBV7-6
j_gene: TRBJ1-6
d_gene: TRBD1
CDR3aa: CASSLRQGANSPLHF
CDR3nt: TGTGCCAGCAGCCTCCGACAGGGGGCTAATTCACCCCTCCACTTT

abundance: -
v_gene: TRBV5-1
j_gene: TRBJ2-2
d_gene: TRBD2
CDR3aa: CASSGGDLNTGELFF
CDR3nt: TGCGCCAGCAGTGGGGGGGATTTGAACACCGGGGAGCTGTTTTTT

abundance: -
v_gene: TRBV5-6
j_gene: TRBJ1-6
d_gene: -
CDR3aa: CASSLAGGHYNSPLHF
CDR3nt: TGTGCCAGCAGCTTGGCTGGGGGACACTATAATTCACCCCTCCACTTT

abundance: many
v_gene: TRBV5-1
j_gene: TRBJ2-7
d_gene: TRBD2
CDR3aa: CASSLTSGGAAYEQYF
CDR3nt: TGCGCCAGCAGCTTGACTAGCGGCGGCGCGGCCTACGAGCAGTACTTC

abundance: -
v_gene: TRBV5-1
j_gene: TRBJ2-3
d_gene: -
CDR3aa: CASSLQGGYTDTQYF
CDR3nt: TGCGCCAGCAGCTTGCAAGGGGGATACACAGATACGCAGTATTTT

abundance: few
v_gene: TRBV20-1
j_gene: TRBJ1-2
d_gene: -
CDR3aa: CSARVPPDSDYGYTF
CDR3nt: TGCAGTGCTAGAGTCCCACCGGACTCCGACTATGGCTACACCTTC

abundance: -
v_gene: TRBV11-3
j_gene: TRBJ2-1
d_gene: -
CDR3aa: CASSLAGQGSLYNEQFF
CDR3nt: TGTGCCAGCAGCTTAGCCGGTCAGGGTAGCCTGTATAATGAGCAGTTCTTC

abundance: few
v_gene: TRBV9
j_gene: TRBJ2-2
d_gene: -
CDR3aa: CASSVLTTGELFF
CDR3nt: TGTGCCAGCAGCGTACTCACCACCGGGGAGCTGTTTTTT

abundance: many
v_gene: TRBV29-1
j_gene: TRBJ2-2
d_gene: TRBD1
CDR3aa: CSVEDMGQVELFF
CDR3nt: TGCAGCGTTGAAGATATGGGACAGGTGGAGCTGTTTTTT